This T cell receptor beta chain was captured by sequencing in a study of early stage breast cancer tumors. Study overall: Of around 15 invasive breast tumors, about a dozen were hormone receptor-positive, HER2-negative.

The assay was immunoSEQ multiplex PCR, and TCRdb's table has in-frame clones only and misses some. The table includes about 72,000 clones, under 85% detected once. On this clone itself: Its antigen is as yet unknown.

The study, taken as a whole, reports: Chain pairing and CD4, CD8 or FOXP3 expression were not captured. Comparing each tissue with blood distinguished tumor from normal in about 85% of the 16 patients.

CDR1 SGHTA and CDR2 FQGNSA come from the germline V gene. V was clipped by 3 bases and J by 7 bases, with 25 bases between them. This CDR3 spans 18 amino acids. The receptor was isolated from a person aged 55-75 years with breast cancer. This sequence joins TRBV7-2 and TRBJ2-1; D may correspond to TRBD1 or TRBD2 (6 bases each). Material for sequencing was blood. The CDR3 is CASSFSGWTGHGLNEQFF. The DNA for the CDR3 is TGTGCCAGCAGCTTCAGCGGGTGGACGGGACATGGCTTGAATGAGCAGTTCTTC.